This TCR beta chain was recovered during a study of shared T cell receptors in the human thymus. Sequencing was performed with immunoSEQ multiplex PCR; in TCRdb, only in-frame clones are kept and a portion is missing. The table shows some 700,000 clones, with around 85% occurring only once. In addition, the sample was reused for a study of human thymus T cells. From that paper: Serving as donors were healthy Finnish infants, each of whom was having open corrective surgery for congenital heart defects. During corrective heart surgery, resections were taken, and the thymus tissue came from them. Thymic and blood repertoires appeared to display a bias in their usage of V and J genes. Related research described thymic repertoires that were highly overlapping among unrelated individuals.

The sequenced sample was thymocytes. This TCR came from a girl less than two years old with a congenital heart defect.

CDR3 sequence reads: CASSATGQGATGELFF. CDR3 coding DNA: TGTGCCAGCAGCGCAACGGGACAGGGAGCCACCGGGGAGCTGTTTTTT. The chain employs TRBV9 and TRBJ2-2; TRBD1 matches 9 bases. The J segment lost 4 bases and the V segment lost 3 bases, leaving 7 bases of the junction unmatched. The CDR3 has 16 residues. Germline values: CDR1 SGDLS, CDR2 YYNGEE.